This entry lists 13 T cell receptor beta chains sequenced from one sample in a study of blood T cell repertoires in COVID-19. Data came from immunoSEQ multiplex PCR; TCRdb stores just in-frame clones and leaves some out. The table lists about 270,000 clones, around 86% of them singletons. The sample was peripheral blood. The receptors were sampled from a man between 40 and 49 years old with active or convalescent COVID-19.

The chain recombines TRBV11-2 with TRBJ2-7, with TRBD1 as a possible D gene (5 bases). There are 15 residues in the CDR3. Germline V gives CDR1 SGHAT, CDR2 FQNNGV. With 5 bases removed from V and 1 base from J, the gap between germline ends came to 15 bases. The CDR3 loop reads CASSPSMAGSYEQYF. The CDR3 DNA follows: TGTGCCAGCAGCCCATCCATGGCAGGGTCCTACGAGCAGTACTTC. Combining the CDR3 with reference TRBV11-2 and TRBJ2-7 gives the whole variable domain EAGVAQSPRYKIIEKRQSVAFWCNPISGHATLYWYQQILGQGPKLLIQFQNNGVVDDSQLPKDRFSAERLKGVDSTLKIQPAKLEDSAVYLCASSPSMAGSYEQYFGPGTRLTVT.

The chain employs TRBV12-3 or TRBV12-4 and TRBJ2-3; D is ambiguous. Trimming stripped 4 bases from V and 0 bases from J, with 2 bases between. This CDR3 is 12 amino acids long. The DNA of the CDR3 is TGTGCCAGCAGTTCTAGCACAGATACGCAGTATTTT. Its translation: CASSSSTDTQYF.

The rearrangement links TRBV6-4 to TRBJ2-3; TRBD2 matches at 8 bases. This CDR3 contains 11 residues. V lost 5 bases, J lost 11 bases, and 3 bases stayed unmatched. Germline CDR1 reads MRHNA; CDR2 reads SNTAGT. The CDR3 loop reads CASSSGSGQYF. The CDR3 DNA is TGTGCCAGCAGTAGCGGGAGTGGGCAGTATTTT.

The chain uses TRBV29-1 and TRBJ2-2, with TRBD1 matching over 10 bases. Looked up from germline, CDR1 is SQVTM and CDR2 is ANQGSEA. Trimming at V came to 6 bases and at J to 4 bases, leaving 2 bases not matched to a gene. The CDR3 is 13 residues long. This chain's CDR3 is CSVGDRGTGELFF. The CDR3 region has the DNA TGCAGCGTGGGGGACAGGGGCACCGGGGAGCTGTTTTTT.

The rearrangement links TRBV3-1 (or the pseudogene TRBV3-2) to TRBJ1-6, with D possibly TRBD1 on 6 matching bases. The CDR3 is made up of 13 amino acids. V lost 4 bases to trimming and J lost 8 bases, with 9 bases between them. Germline V CDR1 and CDR2: LGHDT, YNNKEL (reference sequence). CDR3 sequence reads: CASSRGLDSPLHF. In DNA, the CDR3 is TGTGCCAGCAGCCGGGGGCTCGATTCACCCCTCCACTTT.

This clone has just a few counts. This sequence joins TRBV24-1 and TRBJ2-7, with D possibly TRBD1 on 6 matching bases. Trimming shortened V by 6 bases and J by 0 bases, and 11 bases separated the two germline ends. Germline CDR1 is KGHDR and CDR2 is SFDVKD. The CDR3 has 14 amino acids. In DNA, the CDR3 is TGTGCCACCAGTTGGCAGGGGTCCTCCTACGAGCAGTACTTC. It codes for CATSWQGSSYEQYF.

The genes are TRBV28 and TRBJ1-4, with 10 bases fitting TRBD1. From germline, CDR1 is MDHEN and CDR2 SYDVKM. This CDR3 comprises 18 residues. The V and J ends lost 7 bases and 4 bases, in that order; junction bases with no gene match: 15. The CDR3 sequence is CASTFAWDRGRSNEKLFF. The CDR3 nucleotides read TGTGCCAGCACTTTTGCGTGGGACAGGGGTCGGAGTAATGAAAAACTGTTTTTT.

This clone was seen a handful of times. The CDR3 DNA reads TGTGTCAGAAGCACCGGGACAGGGGCCTACGAGCAGTACTTC. Translated, it gives CVRSTGTGAYEQYF. The rearrangement links TRBV7-5 to TRBJ2-7; the D call in the table, TRBD1, was not verified against the DNA. TRBV7-5 is termed a pseudogene. This CDR3 is built from 14 residues.

J is TRBJ1-5 and V is TRBV9; 12 nucleotides align to TRBD1. J was trimmed by 8 bases and V by 3 bases; bases with no gene match: 9. This CDR3 has 16 amino acids. Germline loops: CDR1 SGDLS, CDR2 YYNGEE. CDR3 protein: CASSATGTGGAEPQHF. CDR3 coding DNA: TGTGCCAGCAGCGCCACCGGGACAGGGGGCGCGGAGCCCCAGCATTTT.

This clone was found a few times. The sample has other DNA sequences that encode this CDR3 too. The genes are TRBV6-6 and TRBJ1-5; the D is unclear. The length of the CDR3 is 13 residues. Trimming stripped 2 bases from V and 4 bases from J, with 6 bases between. Germline V lookup: CDR1 MNHNY, CDR2 SVGAGI (reference sequence). CDR3: CASSYTTNQPQHF. The DNA for the CDR3 is TGTGCCAGCAGTTACACGACAAATCAGCCCCAGCATTTT.

This chain links TRBV5-5 with TRBJ1-4; D is unresolved. The V gene's germline CDR1 is SGHKS and CDR2 YYEKEE (reference sequence). The length of the CDR3 is 15 residues. Trimming removed 5 bases at V and 8 bases at J, with 19 bases between. This CDR3 reads CASRSGRREGEKLFF. Here the CDR3 DNA reads TGTGCCAGCAGAAGCGGACGACGCGAAGGGGAAAAACTGTTTTTT.

The chain joins TRBV6-5 to TRBJ1-2; 7 nucleotides align to TRBD1. The trim removed 5 bases at V and 6 bases at J, leaving 9 bases unmatched. The CDR3 has 14 residues. Germline V gives CDR1 MNHEY, CDR2 SVGAGI. The CDR3 here is CASSRDSADNGYTF. The CDR3, as DNA: TGTGCCAGCAGTCGGGACAGCGCCGATAATGGCTACACCTTC.

This chain joins TRBV11-2 and TRBJ2-7; D possibly corresponds to TRBD2 (7 bases). There are 15 residues in the CDR3. The ends were cut back, 5 bases at V and 3 bases at J, with 17 bases in the middle. Looked up from germline, CDR1 is SGHAT and CDR2 is FQNNGV. Here the CDR3 DNA reads TGTGCCAGCAGCCGTGAGGGGGGGGCCCTCTACGAGCAGTACTTC. This encodes CASSREGGALYEQYF.